What follows are 18 T cell receptor beta chains derived from one specimen sequenced in a study of spatial heterogeneity in lung cancer. Time point given: sample taken at primary tumor resection. Material for sequencing was whole RNA from tumor, nontumor lung or frozen PBMC, left unsorted. TCRdb redid the calling of the 5' RACE reads with MiXCR, one entry per CDR3 protein. Of about 80,000 distinct CDR3 sequences detected, about 20% appear once; the ten largest clones hold roughly 6.2%. Sequencing used PBMCs, obtained at surgery. The receptors originated from a male donor with early-stage non-small cell lung cancer.

This clonotype was counted many times. The chain uses TRBV27 and TRBJ2-1, with 12 bases lining up with TRBD2. V was pared by 5 bases and J by 4 bases, with 3 bases of the junction left unmatched. CDR3 length: 15 amino acids. Germline V gives CDR1 MNHEY, CDR2 SMNVEV (reference sequence). For the CDR3, the DNA is TGTGCCAGCAGTCTACTAGCGGGAGGTTACAATGAGCAGTTCTTC. It specifies CASSLLAGGYNEQFF.

The chain links TRBV10-3 to TRBJ2-5; D possibly corresponds to TRBD2 (6 bases). This CDR3 comprises 13 residues. The germline CDR1 and CDR2 sequences are ENHRY and SYGVKD. The V end was cut by 6 bases, the J end by 4 bases, with 12 bases between. As DNA, the CDR3 is TGTGCCATCAGCCCCGGGAGCTTAGAGACCCAGTACTTC. Encoded protein: CAISPGSLETQYF.

Concerning this clonotype itself: An end of the junction differs from the germline gene, which may be a read error. The CDR3: CASSVGPNQPQHF. Written as DNA, the CDR3 is TGTGCTAGCAGCGTCGGTCCTAATCAGCCCCAGCATTTT. The chain carries TRBV7-7 and TRBJ1-5; D is undetermined. This CDR3 region has 13 residues. Germline V gene sequence: CDR1 SSHAT, CDR2 FNYEAQ (reference sequence).

The chain employs TRBV19 and TRBJ2-2, with TRBD1 matching 10 bases. The CDR3 spans 15 residues. V lost 8 bases, J lost 5 bases, and 8 bases stayed unmatched. Germline CDR1 is LNHDA and CDR2 is SQIVND (reference sequence). The CDR3 region is CASYLGQGMTGELFF. The CDR3 DNA sequence: TGTGCCAGTTACTTGGGACAGGGGATGACCGGGGAGCTGTTTTTT. Full variable domain (missing parts from reference TRBV19 and TRBJ2-2): DGGITQSPKYLFRKEGQNVTLSCEQNLNHDAMYWYRQDPGQGLRLIYYSQIVNDFQKGDIAEGYSVSREKKESFPLTVTSAQKNPTAFYLCASYLGQGMTGELFFGEGSRLTVL.

This clonotype was recorded at least ten times. The chain links TRBV7-8 to TRBJ2-3; possible D gene TRBD2, 5 bases. CDR1 is SGHVS and CDR2 is FQNEAQ in the germline V gene. This CDR3 has 17 amino acids. Trimming shortened V by 0 bases and J by 4 bases, and 17 bases separated the two germline ends. CDR3 sequence reads: CASSLAWGVGPPDTQYF. The CDR3 DNA reads TGTGCCAGCAGCTTAGCCTGGGGAGTGGGCCCCCCAGATACGCAGTATTTT.

This clonotype was counted only a few times. In DNA, the CDR3 is TGCGCCAGCAGCGGACTAGCGAAAGAGACCCAGTACTTC. Its translation is CASSGLAKETQYF. This chain links TRBV5-1 with TRBJ2-5; 9 bases map to TRBD2. Germline lookup yields CDR1 SGHRS and CDR2 YFSETQ. The CDR3 is made up of 13 amino acids. V gave up 4 bases and J gave up 3 bases; unmatched junction bases: 1. The full variable domain, with the rest looked up from reference TRBV5-1 and TRBJ2-5, is KAGVTQTPRYLIKTRGQQVTLSCSPISGHRSVSWYQQTPGQGLQFLFEYFSETQRNKGNFPGRFSGRQFSNSRSEMNVSTLELGDSALYLCASSGLAKETQYFGPGTRLLVL.

This clonotype has a handful of counts. The J gene is TRBJ2-2, the V gene TRBV29-1; no definite D call. The CDR3 is 14 amino acids. V was cut by 6 bases and J by 4 bases, with 15 bases left in between. Germline V gene lookup returns CDR1 SQVTM and CDR2 ANQGSEA. CDR3 nucleotide sequence: TGCAGCGTGAGGCCCGGGTCGCTCACCGGGGAGCTGTTTTTT. This codes for CSVRPGSLTGELFF.

CDR3 bases: TGTGCCAGCAGCGTACGGGGGGATTCTAGCACAGATACGCAGTATTTT. Its protein product is CASSVRGDSSTDTQYF. The V gene is TRBV9, the J gene TRBJ2-3, with 7 positions matching TRBD2. The V gene's germline CDR1 is SGDLS and CDR2 YYNGEE. V was pared by 1 base and J by 0 bases, with 5 bases of the junction left unmatched. The CDR3 totals 16 residues.

In this sample, this clonotype turned up a few times. The V and J genes are TRBV20-1 and TRBJ2-7; unclear D gene. The ends were cut back, 6 bases at V and 0 bases at J, with 12 bases in the middle. Germline CDR1 is DFQATT and CDR2 is SNEGSKA (reference sequence). The CDR3 totals 13 residues. This CDR3 is CSAPRPPSYEQYF. In DNA, the CDR3 is TGCAGTGCACCGCGGCCCCCCTCCTACGAGCAGTACTTC.

This clonotype was detected only a few times. V and J are TRBV4-2 and TRBJ2-5; 9 nucleotides match TRBD1. Germline lookup yields CDR1 LGHNA and CDR2 YNFKEQ. V was clipped by 0 bases and J by 4 bases; unmatched bases: 6. CDR3 length equals 16 residues. CDR3 nucleotide sequence: TGTGCCAGCAGCCAAGAGGGACAGGGCTCACCAGAGACCCAGTACTTC. Encoded protein: CASSQEGQGSPETQYF.

This clonotype has just a few counts. The genes are TRBV5-1 and TRBJ2-3; 8 nucleotides agree with TRBD2. Trimming at V came to 4 bases and at J to 6 bases, leaving 7 bases not matched to a gene. CDR1 and CDR2 (germline): SGHRS, YFSETQ. This CDR3 is 14 amino acids long. The CDR3 nucleotides read TGCGCCAGCAGCCTGAGCGGGAGTGATGATACGCAGTATTTT. Residues: CASSLSGSDDTQYF.

The V call is TRBV21-1, the J call TRBJ1-3; the table's D call, TRBD1, has no DNA check behind it. TRBV21-1 is tagged as a pseudogene. The CDR3 covers 16 residues. In nucleotides, the CDR3 is TGTGCCAGCACGGCAGGGGTGGTATACTCTGGAAACACCATATATTTT. Amino acid sequence: CASTAGVVYSGNTIYF.

This clonotype appeared a few times. The rearrangement uses TRBV7-2 and TRBJ2-5, with 8 bases matching TRBD1. CDR3 length equals 15 residues. With 2 bases clipped from V and 2 bases from J, the junction kept 4 bases outside the gene matches. The germline V gene has CDR1 SGHTA and CDR2 FQGNSA. CDR3 DNA: TGTGCCAGCAGCTTAAACACAGGGGGGCAAGAGACCCAGTACTTC. Protein product: CASSLNTGGQETQYF.

The J gene is TRBJ2-2, the V gene TRBV11-2; TRBD2 matches at 7 bases. The V gene end was trimmed by 5 bases and the J gene end by 4 bases; junction bases not matched to a gene: 7. This CDR3 is built from 15 residues. The germline V gene has CDR1 SGHAT and CDR2 FQNNGV. The CDR3 sequence is CASSATGTTTGELFF. CDR3 coding DNA: TGTGCCAGCAGCGCAACCGGGACTACCACCGGGGAGCTGTTTTTT.

J is TRBJ1-6 and V is TRBV29-1, with 8 bases fitting TRBD1. This CDR3 has 15 residues. Unmatched junction bases numbered 11, after V lost 5 bases and J lost 8 bases. Germline V gene data show CDR1 as SQVTM and CDR2 as ANQGSEA. The CDR3 DNA sequence: TGCAGCGTTCAGTTGGTCGCAGGGGGCGATTCACCCCTCCACTTT. Its translation is CSVQLVAGGDSPLHF.

The V gene is TRBV18, the J gene TRBJ2-2, with 7 bases lining up with TRBD2. Germline V gives CDR1 KGHSH, CDR2 LQKENI. The CDR3 loop spans 13 amino acids. Losses at the gene ends were 3 bases for V and 6 bases for J; bases not matched to a gene: 1. CDR3 sequence: CASSPTSAGELFF. The CDR3 DNA sequence: TGTGCCAGCTCACCTACTAGCGCCGGGGAGCTGTTTTTT.

The rearrangement joins TRBV2 to TRBJ2-1; 13 bases match TRBD2. This CDR3 comprises 15 residues. Germline V gene sequence: CDR1 SNHLY, CDR2 FYNNEI. With 6 bases clipped from V and 7 bases from J, the junction kept 6 bases outside the gene matches. CDR3 residues: CASSLLAGGPNEQFF. DNA for the CDR3: TGTGCCAGCAGCCTACTAGCGGGAGGGCCGAATGAGCAGTTCTTC.

The chain has TRBV6-5 and TRBJ1-4; unclear D gene. The length of the CDR3 is 16 residues. Trimming shortened V by 5 bases and J by 0 bases, and 13 bases separated the two germline ends. The V gene's germline CDR1 is MNHEY and CDR2 SVGAGI. The CDR3 sequence: CASSPRTVSTNEKLFF. CDR3 DNA sequence: TGTGCCAGCAGTCCCCGGACGGTATCAACTAATGAAAAACTGTTTTTT.